This T cell receptor beta chain was identified in a study of CD8 T cells in Susac syndrome. Study-level information: Susac syndrome patients were untreated, on corticosteroids with some adding intravenous immunoglobulin, or on intravenous immunoglobulin only. Notes on the study in general: As the study acknowledged, the number of individuals in its TCR sequencing and HLA analysis was relatively small.

All included Susac syndrome patients satisfied recently defined diagnostic criteria for definite or probable disease. To note about this clonotype: Its antigen is undetermined.

A quantity of roughly 0.5 to 1 ug RNA underwent reverse transcription using random hexamers. TCRdb ran MiXCR on the immunoSEQ multiplex PCR reads and lists one entry per CDR3 protein. The repertoire holds 80,000 or so distinct CDR3 sequences, with about 92% as singletons. CDR3 length equals 20 residues. The V segment lost 2 bases and the J segment 5 bases; nucleotides outside the gene matches: 18. Germline V gene data show CDR1 as SGHRS and CDR2 as YFSETQ. The clonotype comes from a human donor with Susac syndrome. The chain joins TRBV5-1 to TRBJ2-3; 12 bases are shared with TRBD2. The sample consisted of CD4+ T cells from PBMCs. The CDR3 coding sequence is TGCGCCAGCAGCTTTCAAAACCTGGGACTAGCGGGCCAAAGGGGAGATACGCAGTATTTT. As protein: CASSFQNLGLAGQRGDTQYF.